The rows below give T cell receptor beta chains drawn from one sample of a study of T cell responses to AZD1222 COVID-19 vaccine. Profiled with immunoSEQ multiplex PCR; TCRdb holds only in-frame clones, not every one. The repertoire holds approximately 100,000 clones, with approximately 91% as singletons. Sequences were derived from peripheral blood, sampled on day 0 of AZD1222 vaccination. The source of these receptors is an adult in good health. CDR3s leave out the opening cysteine and the closing phenylalanine or tryptophan.

TRBV12-3/TRBV12-4	TRBJ1-5	ASSFDGNQPQH
TRBV7-9	TRBJ2-5	ASSLVIKETQY
TRBV2	TRBJ1-3	ASSAGQGAAGNTIY
TRBV11-2	TRBJ2-7	ASSRTEGYEQY
TRBV24-1	TRBJ1-1	ATRALGGTEAF
TRBV11-2	TRBJ1-2	ASSSRQGGVGYT
TRBV5-1	TRBJ2-5	ASSADSIAETQY
TRBV5-3	TRBJ1-1	ARSLDPINTEAF
TRBV6-1	TRBJ1-5	ASSDGASNQPQH
TRBV19	TRBJ1-3	ASTYRGRGLGNTIY
TRBV11-3	TRBJ2-2	ASSITRNGELF
TRBV19	TRBJ1-6	ATSQGPYNSPLH
TRBV28	TRBJ1-2	ASSLRQGSYT
TRBV7-9	TRBJ2-7	ASSSGGTGDYEQY
TRBV14	TRBJ2-2	ASSQVGGITGELF
TRBV18	TRBJ1-2	ASSPRGDYGYT
TRBV5-1	TRBJ1-6	ASSPGQGNSPLH
TRBV6-2/TRBV6-3	TRBJ2-1	ASSSGTRSYNEQF
TRBV28	TRBJ2-7	ASKGAGGYEQY
TRBV15	TRBJ1-1	ATSRDSLEVAF
TRBV6-5	TRBJ1-1	ASEKAGANTEAF
TRBV7-3	TRBJ2-5	ASSLAGGKQETQY
TRBV12-3/TRBV12-4	TRBJ1-1	ASSTQGYTEAF
TRBV9	TRBJ1-1	ASSVARNTEAF